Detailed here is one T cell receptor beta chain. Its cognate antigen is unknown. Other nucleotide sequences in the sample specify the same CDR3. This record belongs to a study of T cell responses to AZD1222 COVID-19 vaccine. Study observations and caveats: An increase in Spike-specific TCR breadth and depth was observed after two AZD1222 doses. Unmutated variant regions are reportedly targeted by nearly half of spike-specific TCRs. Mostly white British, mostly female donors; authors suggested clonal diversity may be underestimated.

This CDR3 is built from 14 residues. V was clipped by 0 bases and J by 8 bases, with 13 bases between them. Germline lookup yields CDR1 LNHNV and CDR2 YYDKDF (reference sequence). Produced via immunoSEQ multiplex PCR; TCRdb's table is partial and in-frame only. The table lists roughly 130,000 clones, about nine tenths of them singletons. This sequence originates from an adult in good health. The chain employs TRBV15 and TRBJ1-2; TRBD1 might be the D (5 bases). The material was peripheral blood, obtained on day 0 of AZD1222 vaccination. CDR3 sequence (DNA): TGTGCCACCAGCAGAGATCAAGGGGCTGAGGGCTACACCTTC. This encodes CATSRDQGAEGYTF.